A single count supports the clone carrying this T cell receptor (beta chain). The data belong to a study of shared T cell receptors in the human thymus. Clones were sequenced by immunoSEQ multiplex PCR, and TCRdb holds only the in-frame ones, with some missing. Of hundreds of thousands of clones listed, approximately 89% are singletons. From germline, CDR1 is MGHDK and CDR2 SYGVNS. The V segment lost 5 bases and the J segment 2 bases; nucleotides outside the gene matches: 3. CDR3 length: 16 residues. The same data also went into a second study, on human thymus T cells. That source reports: The donors were infants in Finland with congenital heart defects, otherwise immunologically healthy. Surgeons resected thymus tissue during corrective heart surgery. Thymic and blood repertoires seemed to show skewed V and J gene use. There were highly overlapping thymic repertoires among unrelated individuals, as related research reported.

The rearrangement links TRBV25-1 to TRBJ2-3; TRBD2 aligns across 14 bases. Input material: thymocytes. This TCR was recovered from a boy in the first two years of life with a congenital heart defect. The CDR3 bases are TGTGCCAGCAGTTCGGGACTAGCGGGGGCCACAGATACGCAGTATTTT. This translates into CASSSGLAGATDTQYF.